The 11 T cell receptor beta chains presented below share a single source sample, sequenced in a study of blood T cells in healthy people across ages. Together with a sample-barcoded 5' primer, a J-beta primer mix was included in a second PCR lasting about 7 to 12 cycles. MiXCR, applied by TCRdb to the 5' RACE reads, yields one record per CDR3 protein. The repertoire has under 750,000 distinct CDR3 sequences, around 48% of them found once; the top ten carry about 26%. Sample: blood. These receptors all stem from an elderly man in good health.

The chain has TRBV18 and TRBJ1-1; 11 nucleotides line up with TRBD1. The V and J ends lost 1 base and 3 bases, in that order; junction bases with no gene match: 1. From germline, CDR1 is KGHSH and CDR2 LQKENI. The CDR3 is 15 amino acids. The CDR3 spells CASSPRDRGDTEAFF. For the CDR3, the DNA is TGTGCCAGCTCACCACGGGACAGGGGGGACACTGAAGCTTTCTTT. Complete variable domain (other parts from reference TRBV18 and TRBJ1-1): NAGVMQNPRHLVRRRGQEARLRCSPMKGHSHVYWYRQLPEEGLKFMVYLQKENIIDESGMPKERFSAEFPKEGPSILRIQQVVRGDSAAYFCASSPRDRGDTEAFFGQGTRLTVV.

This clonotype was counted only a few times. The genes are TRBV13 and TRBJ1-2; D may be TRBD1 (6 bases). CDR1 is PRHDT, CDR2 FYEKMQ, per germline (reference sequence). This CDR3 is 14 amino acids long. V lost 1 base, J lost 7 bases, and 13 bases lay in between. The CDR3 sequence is CASSLERGATGYTF. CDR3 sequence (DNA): TGTGCCAGCAGCTTAGAGCGGGGGGCGACTGGCTACACCTTC.

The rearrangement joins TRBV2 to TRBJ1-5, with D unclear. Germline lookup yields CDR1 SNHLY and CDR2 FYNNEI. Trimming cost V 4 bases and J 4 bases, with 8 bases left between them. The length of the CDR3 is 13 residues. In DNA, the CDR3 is TGTGCCAGCAGTGGGACCGGTAATCAGCCCCAGCATTTT. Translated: CASSGTGNQPQHF.

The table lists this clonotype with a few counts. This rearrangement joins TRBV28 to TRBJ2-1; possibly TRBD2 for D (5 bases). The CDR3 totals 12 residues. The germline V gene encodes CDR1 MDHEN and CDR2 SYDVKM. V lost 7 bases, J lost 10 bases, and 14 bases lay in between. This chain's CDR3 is CASTVGAGEQFF. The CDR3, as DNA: TGTGCCAGCACCGTGGGAGCCGGCGAGCAGTTCTTC. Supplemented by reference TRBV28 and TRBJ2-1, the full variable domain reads DVKVTQSSRYLVKRTGEKVFLECVQDMDHENMFWYRQDPGLGLRLIYFSYDVKMKEKGDIPEGYSVSREKKERFSLILESASTNQTSMYLCASTVGAGEQFFGPGTRLTVL.

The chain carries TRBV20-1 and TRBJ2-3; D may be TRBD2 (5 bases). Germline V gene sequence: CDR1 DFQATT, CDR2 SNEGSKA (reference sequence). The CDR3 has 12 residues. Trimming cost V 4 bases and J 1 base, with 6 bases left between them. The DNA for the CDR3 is TGCAGTGCTAAACTAGGCACAGATACGCAGTATTTT. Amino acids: CSAKLGTDTQYF.

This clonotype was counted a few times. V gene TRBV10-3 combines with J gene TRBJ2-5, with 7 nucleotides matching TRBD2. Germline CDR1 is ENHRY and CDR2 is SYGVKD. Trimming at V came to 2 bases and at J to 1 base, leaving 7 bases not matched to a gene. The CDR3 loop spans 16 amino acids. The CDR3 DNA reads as TGTGCCATCAGTGAGCCGCCGTGGGGGGGCCAAGAGACCCAGTACTTC. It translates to CAISEPPWGGQETQYF.

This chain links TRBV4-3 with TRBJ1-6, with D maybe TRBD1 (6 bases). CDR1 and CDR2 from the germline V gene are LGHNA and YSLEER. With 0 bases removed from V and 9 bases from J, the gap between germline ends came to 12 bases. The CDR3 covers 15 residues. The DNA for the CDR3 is TGCGCCAGCAGCCAAGATGCTGCCAGGGGTTCACCCCTCCACTTT. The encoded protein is CASSQDAARGSPLHF.

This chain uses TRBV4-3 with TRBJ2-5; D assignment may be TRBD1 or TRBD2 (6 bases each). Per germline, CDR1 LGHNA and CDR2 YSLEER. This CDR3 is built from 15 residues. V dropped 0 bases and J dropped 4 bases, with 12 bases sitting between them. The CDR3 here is CASSQDTGGGETQYF. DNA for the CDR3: TGCGCCAGCAGCCAAGATACCGGGGGCGGAGAGACCCAGTACTTC.

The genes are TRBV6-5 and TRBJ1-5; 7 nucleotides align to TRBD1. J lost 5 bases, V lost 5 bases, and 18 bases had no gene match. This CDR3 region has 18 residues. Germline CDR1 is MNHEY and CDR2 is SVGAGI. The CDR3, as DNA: TGTGCCAGCAGTACCCGACAGGGCGAAAGATACCGCTATCAGCCCCAGCATTTT. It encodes CASSTRQGERYRYQPQHF.

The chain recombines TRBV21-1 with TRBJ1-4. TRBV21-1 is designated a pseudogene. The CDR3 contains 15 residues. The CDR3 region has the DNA TGTGCCGGCAGCAAATTGGTGGGGTTGTTTGAAAAACTGTTTTTT. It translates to CAGSKLVGLFEKLFF.

CDR3 region: CASSQGQNQETQYF. CDR3 nucleotide sequence: TGTGCCAGCAGCCAGGGACAGAACCAAGAGACCCAGTACTTC. The rearrangement joins TRBV7-9 to TRBJ2-5, with 7 nucleotides matching TRBD1. Germline lookup yields CDR1 SEHNR and CDR2 FQNEAQ (reference sequence). The CDR3 sequence is 14 residues long. The V and J ends lost 5 bases and 0 bases, in that order; junction bases with no gene match: 3.